These 22 T cell receptor beta chains were sequenced from one sample in a study of cytomegalovirus exposure and HLA in healthy donors. Primers: 60 Vbeta forward and 13 Jbeta reverse. Sequencing used immunoSEQ multiplex PCR; TCRdb keeps in-frame clones, though not all of them. The sample has 110,000 or so clones, around 80% seen once; the top ten hold about 5.8%. The source material was PBMCs. The receptors originated from a male donor in good health and CMV-seronegative.

DNA for the CDR3: TGTGCCAGCAGCCGGGGGACAGGAGATTTCTCTGGAAACACCATATATTTT. Encoded protein: CASSRGTGDFSGNTIYF. This sequence joins TRBV5-4 and TRBJ1-3; 8 bases map to TRBD1. CDR1 is SGHNT and CDR2 is YYREEE in the germline V gene (reference sequence). CDR3 length: 17 amino acids. J was trimmed by 0 bases and V by 4 bases; bases with no gene match: 9.

V usage is TRBV7-9 and J usage is TRBJ2-1; 11 positions agree with TRBD2. There are 15 residues in the CDR3. Germline loops: CDR1 SEHNR, CDR2 FQNEAQ (reference sequence). V shed 4 bases, J shed 3 bases, and the junction held 2 bases outside the gene matches. Written as DNA, the CDR3 is TGTGCCAGCAGCTCCGGACTAGCGGGCTACAATGAGCAGTTCTTC. Translation gives CASSSGLAGYNEQFF.

The V call is TRBV5-1, the J call TRBJ2-7; 11 nucleotides line up with TRBD2. Trimming took 1 base from V and 6 from J; bases not matched to a gene: 12. The germline V gene has CDR1 SGHRS and CDR2 YFSETQ. The length of the CDR3 is 17 residues. The chain's CDR3 is CASSLRLAGGRGSEQYF. Here the CDR3 DNA reads TGCGCCAGCAGCTTGAGGCTAGCGGGAGGCCGGGGGAGCGAGCAGTACTTC. The variable domain in full, completed from reference TRBV5-1 and TRBJ2-7, reads KAGVTQTPRYLIKTRGQQVTLSCSPISGHRSVSWYQQTPGQGLQFLFEYFSETQRNKGNFPGRFSGRQFSNSRSEMNVSTLELGDSALYLCASSLRLAGGRGSEQYFGPGTRLTVT.

The CDR3 coding sequence is TGTGCCTTTCTACAGGGGGCCCTTAACACTGAAGCTTTCTTT. Translation: CAFLQGALNTEAFF. The J gene is TRBJ1-1, the V gene TRBV30; 9 nucleotides align to TRBD1. The CDR3 extends over 14 amino acids. CDR1 and CDR2 from the germline V gene are GTSNPN and SVGIG (reference sequence). The V and J ends lost 7 bases and 2 bases, in that order; junction bases with no gene match: 8.

The chain links TRBV7-2 to TRBJ1-5, with D maybe TRBD1 (5 bases). V was trimmed by 1 base and J by 8 bases, leaving 12 bases between them. Germline V gene lookup returns CDR1 SGHTA and CDR2 FQGNSA. This CDR3 contains 14 residues. The CDR3 DNA follows: TGTGCCAGCAGCTTAGAGGCAGGGTGGAAGCCCCAGCATTTT. Protein sequence: CASSLEAGWKPQHF. Supplemented by reference TRBV7-2 and TRBJ1-5, the full variable domain reads GAGVSQSPSNKVTEKGKDVELRCDPISGHTALYWYRQSLGQGLEFLIYFQGNSAPDKSGLPSDRFSAERTGGSVSTLTIQRTQQEDSAVYLCASSLEAGWKPQHFGDGTRLSIL.

The CDR3 here is CASSLGWGGQVLTF. The CDR3 DNA reads TGTGCCAGCAGCTTAGGATGGGGGGGTCAGGTCCTGACTTTC. This chain joins TRBV11-2 and TRBJ2-6, with 7 bases lining up with TRBD2. V lost 1 base, J lost 13 bases, and 7 bases stayed unmatched. The CDR3 totals 14 residues. The V gene's germline CDR1 is SGHAT and CDR2 FQNNGV.

J is TRBJ1-1 and V is TRBV7-2; TRBD1 is a possible D gene (6 bases). The CDR3 extends over 14 amino acids. V was trimmed by 5 bases and J by 3 bases, leaving 13 bases between them. Germline CDR1 reads SGHTA; CDR2 reads FQGNSA. CDR3 DNA sequence: TGTGCCAGCAGCAGGGGGGGCAGGGACACTGAAGCTTTCTTT. Amino acids: CASSRGGRDTEAFF.

V gene TRBV6-5 combines with J gene TRBJ1-2; a weak D match, TRBD1 (6 bases). The V end lost 5 bases, the J end lost 7 bases, and 17 bases lay between the germline ends. There are 14 residues in the CDR3. The germline V gene encodes CDR1 MNHEY and CDR2 SVGAGI. The CDR3 here is CASSPPGHVGGYTF. CDR3 DNA sequence: TGTGCCAGCAGTCCACCGGGACATGTCGGTGGCTACACCTTC.

This chain connects TRBV4-2 to TRBJ2-3, with 11 bases aligning to TRBD2. The CDR3 covers 16 residues. From germline, CDR1 is LGHNA and CDR2 YNFKEQ. V dropped 3 bases and J dropped 5; count of bases not matched to a gene: 7. The CDR3 is CASSQLAGGPGDTQYF. CDR3 nucleotide sequence: TGTGCCAGCAGCCAGTTAGCGGGAGGGCCCGGAGATACGCAGTATTTT.

This chain links TRBV28 with TRBJ2-1; 7 bases match TRBD1. V shed 6 bases and J 6 bases; nucleotides not matched to a gene: 5. Germline assignment: CDR1 MDHEN and CDR2 SYDVKM. The CDR3 consists of 13 residues. The chain's CDR3 is CASRPGQFNEQFF. CDR3 nucleotides: TGTGCCAGCAGACCGGGACAGTTCAATGAGCAGTTCTTC.

V gene TRBV19 combines with J gene TRBJ2-7; 13 bases line up with TRBD2. Trimming at V came to 5 bases and at J to 5 bases, leaving 6 bases not matched to a gene. The CDR3 length is 15 residues. Germline CDR1 reads LNHDA; CDR2 reads SQIVND (reference sequence). The CDR3 region is CASSPGLAGEHEQYF. CDR3 in DNA: TGTGCCAGTAGTCCTGGACTAGCGGGAGAACACGAGCAGTACTTC.

The genes are TRBV28 and TRBJ1-5; no definite D call. The CDR3 consists of 13 residues. V shed 3 bases and J shed 4 bases, with 7 bases lying between them. The germline CDR1 and CDR2 sequences are MDHEN and SYDVKM. The CDR3 sequence is CASSFLSNQPQHF. The DNA of the CDR3 is TGTGCCAGCAGTTTTCTCTCTAATCAGCCCCAGCATTTT.

J is TRBJ1-1 and V is TRBV14, with 8 bases lining up with TRBD1. V lost 2 bases to trimming and J lost 4 bases; unmatched junction nucleotides: 3. The CDR3 is made up of 14 amino acids. Germline V lookup: CDR1 SGHDN, CDR2 FVKESK. The DNA for the CDR3 is TGTGCCAGCAGCCAAATGACAGGGGTCACTGAAGCTTTCTTT. It codes for CASSQMTGVTEAFF.

The rearrangement joins TRBV6-5 to TRBJ2-7; 8 bases line up with TRBD2. Trimming took 7 bases from V and 1 from J; bases not matched to a gene: 9. Germline loops: CDR1 MNHEY, CDR2 SVGAGI. The length of the CDR3 is 15 residues. CDR3: CASTPGGGRSYEQYF. The DNA of the CDR3 is TGTGCCAGCACCCCCGGCGGCGGGAGGTCCTACGAGCAGTACTTC.

This clone occurred a few times. This chain connects TRBV4-1 to TRBJ2-3; 9 bases align to TRBD1. The trim removed 5 bases at V and 5 bases at J, leaving 8 bases unmatched. Germline V gives CDR1 MGHRA, CDR2 YSYEKL. CDR3 length equals 15 residues. The CDR3: CASSADRGGRDTQYF. The DNA of the CDR3 is TGCGCCAGCAGCGCGGACAGGGGAGGTAGAGATACGCAGTATTTT.

The J gene is TRBJ2-7, the V gene TRBV11-2; the match to TRBD1 covers 7 bases. Germline assignment: CDR1 SGHAT and CDR2 FQNNGV. This CDR3 is 14 amino acids long. After removal of 5 bases from V and 0 bases from J, the junction contained 4 bases not matched to a gene. DNA of the CDR3: TGTGCCAGCAGCCCGGGACAGAGCTCCTACGAGCAGTACTTC. Translating it yields CASSPGQSSYEQYF.

This rearrangement joins TRBV5-8 to TRBJ2-1, with TRBD2 as a possible D gene (6 bases). Trimming pared 10 bases from V and 0 bases from J, leaving 14 bases between. Germline assignment: CDR1 SGHTS and CDR2 YDEGEE. CDR3 length: 14 amino acids. In nucleotides, the CDR3 is TGTGCCGAAAGGGACTCCCGCTCCTACAATGAGCAGTTCTTC. Encoded protein: CAERDSRSYNEQFF.

The chain has TRBV10-3 and TRBJ2-5, with TRBD2 identical over 7 bases. The V gene end was trimmed by 10 bases and the J gene end by 2 bases; junction bases not matched to a gene: 7. This CDR3 has 13 amino acids. Germline V gene sequence: CDR1 ENHRY, CDR2 SYGVKD. The CDR3 protein is CATLAERQETQYF. As DNA, the CDR3 is TGTGCCACCCTAGCGGAACGGCAAGAGACCCAGTACTTC.

The rearrangement joins TRBV6-1 to TRBJ2-7; no firm D call. Trimming took 2 bases from V and 4 from J, leaving 9 bases between them. CDR1 is MNHNS and CDR2 is SASEGT in the germline V gene. This CDR3 spans 13 amino acids. CDR3 region: CASSELYSYEQYF. The CDR3 DNA sequence: TGTGCCAGCAGTGAACTCTACTCGTACGAGCAGTACTTC.

In nucleotides, the CDR3 is TGTGCCAGCAGCACCCGACTGCGGGACATTCAGTACTTC. It yields the protein CASSTRLRDIQYF. The chain is built from TRBV7-2 and TRBJ2-4, with TRBD2 as a possible D gene (5 bases). The V end was cut by 5 bases, the J end by 8 bases, with 13 bases between. CDR1 and CDR2 from the germline V gene are SGHTA and FQGNSA. CDR3 length equals 13 residues.

The chain uses TRBV7-6 and TRBJ2-7, with D perhaps matching TRBD2 (5 bases). The CDR3 totals 14 residues. Per germline, CDR1 SGHVS and CDR2 FNYEAQ. The V end was cut by 3 bases, the J end by 2 bases, with 11 bases between. Here the CDR3 reads CASSFTLGAYEQYF. CDR3 in DNA: TGTGCCAGCAGCTTCACGCTCGGGGCCTACGAGCAGTACTTC. The full variable domain, in which reference TRBV7-6 and TRBJ2-7 provide the parts outside the CDR3, is GAGVSQSPRYKVTKRGQDVALRCDPISGHVSLYWYRQALGQGPEFLTYFNYEAQQDKSGLPNDRFSAERPEGSISTLTIQRTEQRDSAMYRCASSFTLGAYEQYFGPGTRLTVT.

This rearrangement joins TRBV27 to TRBJ1-1; 9 positions match TRBD1. V gave up 6 bases and J gave up 6 bases; unmatched junction bases: 8. The CDR3 has 14 amino acids. Germline values: CDR1 MNHEY, CDR2 SMNVEV (reference sequence). This CDR3 is CASSHTGGLAEAFF. For the CDR3, the DNA is TGTGCCAGCAGCCATACAGGGGGCCTCGCTGAAGCTTTCTTT.